These T cell receptor beta chains were read from a single sample in a study of blood T cell repertoires in COVID-19. Libraries were prepared by immunoSEQ multiplex PCR; TCRdb keeps only in-frame clonotypes and omits some of them. In the table there are just under 40,000 clones, 70% to 90% of which are singletons. The sample comprised peripheral blood. These receptors all stem from a human donor in a cohort sampled during active COVID-19. The CDR3 runs from the conserved cysteine through the conserved F or W. The order of the fields is CDR3 length, J gene, V gene, clone size, D gene, CDR3 DNA, CDR3 protein. The D gene is left open where the match is weak. Only part of the rows carry a size: once, few, many, or a class if the clone is expanded.

CDR3 length: 14
J gene: TRBJ1-4
V gene: TRBV27
clone size: -
D gene: -
CDR3 DNA: TGTGCCAGCAGTTCTGCGGCGGAGAATGAAAAACTGTTTTTT
CDR3 protein: CASSSAAENEKLFF

CDR3 length: 13
J gene: TRBJ2-7
V gene: TRBV19
clone size: -
D gene: -
CDR3 DNA: TGTGCCAGCGGAGAGACCTCTAACTACGAGCAGTACTTC
CDR3 protein: CASGETSNYEQYF

CDR3 length: 14
J gene: TRBJ1-2
V gene: TRBV5-4
clone size: -
D gene: TRBD1
CDR3 DNA: TGTGCCAGCAGCTTGGTGGGACAGCGCTATGGCTACACCTTC
CDR3 protein: CASSLVGQRYGYTF

CDR3 length: 16
J gene: TRBJ2-1
V gene: TRBV5-8
clone size: -
D gene: TRBD2
CDR3 DNA: TGTGCCAGCAGCTTTGATAGCGGGGACTCGGGGGATGAGCAGTTCTTC
CDR3 protein: CASSFDSGDSGDEQFF

CDR3 length: 16
J gene: TRBJ2-3
V gene: TRBV4-2
clone size: -
D gene: -
CDR3 DNA: TGTGCCAGCAGCCAAGTGCCGGGAGCACCCACAAATACGCAGTATTTT
CDR3 protein: CASSQVPGAPTNTQYF

CDR3 length: 16
J gene: TRBJ2-7
V gene: TRBV30
clone size: -
D gene: -
CDR3 DNA: TGTGCCTGGAGTGTGACGAGCCCCCAGGGCACCTACGAGCAGTACTTC
CDR3 protein: CAWSVTSPQGTYEQYF

CDR3 length: 15
J gene: TRBJ2-1
V gene: TRBV24-1
clone size: -
D gene: TRBD2
CDR3 DNA: TGTGCCACCAGTGATCCTAGCGGGGGGGCTAATGAGCAGTTCTTC
CDR3 protein: CATSDPSGGANEQFF

CDR3 length: 14
J gene: TRBJ1-5
V gene: TRBV11-2
clone size: once
D gene: -
CDR3 DNA: TGTGCCAGCAGCTTAGATACGACAGGTCAGCCCCAGCATTTT
CDR3 protein: CASSLDTTGQPQHF

CDR3 length: 12
J gene: TRBJ2-7
V gene: TRBV11-2
clone size: -
D gene: -
CDR3 DNA: TGTGCCAGCAGCCCCTACTTTTACGAGCAGTACTTC
CDR3 protein: CASSPYFYEQYF

CDR3 length: 12
J gene: TRBJ1-1
V gene: TRBV11-1
clone size: -
D gene: -
CDR3 DNA: TGTGCCAGCTCCGTTGGGCTCACTGAAGCTTTCTTT
CDR3 protein: CASSVGLTEAFF

CDR3 length: 13
J gene: TRBJ1-1
V gene: TRBV20-1
clone size: -
D gene: -
CDR3 DNA: TGCAGTGCTAGTTGGCACGCGAACACTGAAGCTTTCTTT
CDR3 protein: CSASWHANTEAFF

CDR3 length: 14
J gene: TRBJ1-1
V gene: TRBV7-2
clone size: -
D gene: -
CDR3 DNA: TGTGCCAGCAGCTTAGCGCGGGGAGGCACTGAAGCTTTCTTT
CDR3 protein: CASSLARGGTEAFF

CDR3 length: 14
J gene: TRBJ2-7
V gene: TRBV5-4
clone size: -
D gene: -
CDR3 DNA: TGTGCCAGCAGCCAGCAGCAGACAGCGTACGAGCAGTACTTC
CDR3 protein: CASSQQQTAYEQYF

CDR3 length: 11
J gene: TRBJ1-1
V gene: TRBV25-1
clone size: -
D gene: -
CDR3 DNA: TGTGCCAGCAGGGCGGCTGGGGAGGCTTTCTTT
CDR3 protein: CASRAAGEAFF